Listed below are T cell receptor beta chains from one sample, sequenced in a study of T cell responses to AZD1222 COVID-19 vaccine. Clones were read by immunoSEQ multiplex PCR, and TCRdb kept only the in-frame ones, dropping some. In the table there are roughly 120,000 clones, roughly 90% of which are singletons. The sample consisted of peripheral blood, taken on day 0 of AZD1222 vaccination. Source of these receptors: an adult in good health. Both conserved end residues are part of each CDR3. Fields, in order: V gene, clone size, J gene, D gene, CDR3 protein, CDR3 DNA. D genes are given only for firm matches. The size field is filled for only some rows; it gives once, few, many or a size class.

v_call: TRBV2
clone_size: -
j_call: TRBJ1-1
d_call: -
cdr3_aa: CASAGPMNTEAFF
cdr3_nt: TGTGCCAGCGCGGGACCTATGAACACTGAAGCTTTCTTT

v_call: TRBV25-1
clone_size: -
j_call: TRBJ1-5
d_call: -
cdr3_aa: CATRGGGNQPQHF
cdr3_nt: TGTGCCACCCGGGGCGGGGGGAATCAGCCCCAGCATTTT

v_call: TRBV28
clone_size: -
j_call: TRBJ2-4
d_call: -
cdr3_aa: CASSDIWRLAKNIQYF
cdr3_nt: TGTGCCAGCAGCGATATCTGGAGACTAGCCAAAAACATTCAGTACTTC

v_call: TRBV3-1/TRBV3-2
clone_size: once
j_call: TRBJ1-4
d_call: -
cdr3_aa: CASSFSRRYEKLFF
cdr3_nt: TGTGCCAGCAGCTTTAGTAGGAGGTACGAAAAACTGTTTTTT

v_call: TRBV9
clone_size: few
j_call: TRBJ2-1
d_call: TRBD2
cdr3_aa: CASSNPSGRAKIF
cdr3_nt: TGTGCCAGCAGCAATCCTAGCGGGAGGGCCAAAATCTTC

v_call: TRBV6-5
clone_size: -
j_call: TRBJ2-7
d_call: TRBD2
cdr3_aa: CASRTGTRTYEQYF
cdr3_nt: TGTGCCAGCAGGACCGGGACTAGGACCTACGAGCAGTACTTC

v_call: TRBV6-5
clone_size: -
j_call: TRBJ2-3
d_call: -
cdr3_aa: CASSYDHTDTQYF
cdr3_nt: TGTGCCAGCAGTTATGATCACACAGATACGCAGTATTTT

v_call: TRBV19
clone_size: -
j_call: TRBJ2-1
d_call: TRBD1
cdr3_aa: CAAKKPGQGHHEQFF
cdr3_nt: TGTGCCGCCAAGAAACCGGGACAGGGCCATCATGAGCAGTTCTTC

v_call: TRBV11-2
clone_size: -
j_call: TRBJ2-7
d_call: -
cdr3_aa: CASSLGPNYEQYF
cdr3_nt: TGTGCCAGCAGCTTAGGGCCGAACTACGAGCAGTACTTC

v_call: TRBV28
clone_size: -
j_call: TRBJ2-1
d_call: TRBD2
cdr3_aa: CATERGDSYNEQFF
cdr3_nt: TGTGCCACCGAGCGGGGAGACTCGTACAATGAGCAGTTCTTC

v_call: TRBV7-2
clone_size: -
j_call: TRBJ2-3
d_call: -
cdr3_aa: CASSLASIDTQYF
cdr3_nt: TGTGCCAGCAGCTTAGCGAGTATAGATACGCAGTATTTT

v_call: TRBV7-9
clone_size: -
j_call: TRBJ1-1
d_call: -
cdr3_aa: CASSSGGGTEAFF
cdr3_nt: TGTGCCAGCAGCTCCGGGGGGGGCACTGAAGCTTTCTTT

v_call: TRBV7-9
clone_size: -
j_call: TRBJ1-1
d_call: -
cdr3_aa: CASSQTGSTEAFF
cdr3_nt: TGTGCCAGCAGCCAAACAGGGTCCACTGAAGCTTTCTTT

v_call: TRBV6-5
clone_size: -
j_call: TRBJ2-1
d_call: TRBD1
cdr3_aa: CASGRGLGEQFF
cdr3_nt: TGTGCCAGCGGCAGGGGGCTCGGTGAGCAGTTCTTC

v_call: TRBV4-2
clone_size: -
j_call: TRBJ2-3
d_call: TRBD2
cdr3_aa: CASSQDLAGGTDTQYF
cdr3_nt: TGTGCCAGCAGCCAAGATCTAGCGGGGGGCACAGATACGCAGTATTTT

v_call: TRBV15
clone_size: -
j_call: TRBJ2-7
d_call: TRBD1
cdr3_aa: CATSRAQGVHEQYF
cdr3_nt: TGTGCCACCAGCAGAGCACAGGGGGTCCACGAGCAGTACTTC

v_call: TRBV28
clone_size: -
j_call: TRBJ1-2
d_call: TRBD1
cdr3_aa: CASSPGTGVGYGYTF
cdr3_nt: TGTGCCAGCAGCCCAGGGACAGGGGTAGGGTATGGCTACACCTTC

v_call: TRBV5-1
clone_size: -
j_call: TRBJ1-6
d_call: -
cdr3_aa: CASSLRQPNSPLHF
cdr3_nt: TGCGCCAGCAGCTTGAGGCAGCCAAATTCACCCCTCCACTTT

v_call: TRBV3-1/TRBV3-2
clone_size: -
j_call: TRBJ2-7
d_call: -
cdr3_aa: CASSATRGYEQYF
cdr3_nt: TGTGCCAGCAGCGCGACTCGGGGCTACGAGCAGTACTTC

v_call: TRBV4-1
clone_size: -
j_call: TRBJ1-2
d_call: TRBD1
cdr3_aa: CASSHNQGAGYGYTF
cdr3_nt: TGCGCCAGCAGCCATAACCAGGGGGCCGGCTATGGCTACACCTTC

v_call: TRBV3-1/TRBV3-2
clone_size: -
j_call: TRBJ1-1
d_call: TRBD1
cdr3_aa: CASSRAQGTTEAFF
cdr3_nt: TGTGCCAGCAGCCGGGCACAGGGGACCACTGAAGCTTTCTTT

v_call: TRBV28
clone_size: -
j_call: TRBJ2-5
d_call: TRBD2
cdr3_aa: CASGPILAGPETQYF
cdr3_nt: TGTGCCAGTGGACCCATACTAGCGGGGCCGGAGACCCAGTACTTC

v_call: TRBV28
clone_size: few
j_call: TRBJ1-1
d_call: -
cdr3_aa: CASTRDINTEAFF
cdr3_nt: TGTGCCAGCACCCGGGACATCAACACTGAAGCTTTCTTT

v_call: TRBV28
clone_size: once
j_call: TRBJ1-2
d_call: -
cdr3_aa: CASSYPPGPEGYTF
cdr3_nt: TGTGCCAGCAGTTATCCCCCAGGCCCTGAGGGCTACACCTTC

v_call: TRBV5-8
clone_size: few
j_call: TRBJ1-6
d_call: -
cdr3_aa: CASSRRDTSYNSPLHF
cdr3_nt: TGTGCCAGCAGCCGCAGGGATACCTCCTATAATTCACCCCTCCACTTT

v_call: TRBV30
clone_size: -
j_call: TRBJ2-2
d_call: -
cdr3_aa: CAWSVQKEIYTGELFF
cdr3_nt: TGTGCCTGGAGTGTACAAAAGGAAATCTACACCGGGGAGCTGTTTTTT

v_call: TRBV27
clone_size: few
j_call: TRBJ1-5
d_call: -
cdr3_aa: CASSLGSGSQPQHF
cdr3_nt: TGTGCCAGCAGTTTAGGGTCCGGTAGTCAGCCCCAGCATTTT

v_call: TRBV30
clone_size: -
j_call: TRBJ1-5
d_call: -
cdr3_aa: CAWSRKQNSNQPQHF
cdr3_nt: TGTGCCTGGAGTCGGAAGCAAAATAGCAATCAGCCCCAGCATTTT

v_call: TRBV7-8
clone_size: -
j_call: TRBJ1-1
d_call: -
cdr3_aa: CASSLSGTTEAFF
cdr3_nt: TGTGCCAGCAGCTTATCAGGTACCACTGAAGCTTTCTTT

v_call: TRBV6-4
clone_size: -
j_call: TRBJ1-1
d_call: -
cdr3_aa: CASSVETLPVRTEAFF
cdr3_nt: TGTGCCAGCAGTGTCGAAACTCTGCCAGTGCGCACTGAAGCTTTCTTT

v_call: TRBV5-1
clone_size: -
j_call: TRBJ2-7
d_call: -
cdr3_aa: CASGTGYEQYF
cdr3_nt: TGCGCCAGCGGTACAGGTTACGAGCAGTACTTC

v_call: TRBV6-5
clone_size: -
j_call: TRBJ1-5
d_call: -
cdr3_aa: CASSPGTEDQPQHF
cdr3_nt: TGTGCCAGCAGTCCCGGGACGGAGGATCAGCCCCAGCATTTT